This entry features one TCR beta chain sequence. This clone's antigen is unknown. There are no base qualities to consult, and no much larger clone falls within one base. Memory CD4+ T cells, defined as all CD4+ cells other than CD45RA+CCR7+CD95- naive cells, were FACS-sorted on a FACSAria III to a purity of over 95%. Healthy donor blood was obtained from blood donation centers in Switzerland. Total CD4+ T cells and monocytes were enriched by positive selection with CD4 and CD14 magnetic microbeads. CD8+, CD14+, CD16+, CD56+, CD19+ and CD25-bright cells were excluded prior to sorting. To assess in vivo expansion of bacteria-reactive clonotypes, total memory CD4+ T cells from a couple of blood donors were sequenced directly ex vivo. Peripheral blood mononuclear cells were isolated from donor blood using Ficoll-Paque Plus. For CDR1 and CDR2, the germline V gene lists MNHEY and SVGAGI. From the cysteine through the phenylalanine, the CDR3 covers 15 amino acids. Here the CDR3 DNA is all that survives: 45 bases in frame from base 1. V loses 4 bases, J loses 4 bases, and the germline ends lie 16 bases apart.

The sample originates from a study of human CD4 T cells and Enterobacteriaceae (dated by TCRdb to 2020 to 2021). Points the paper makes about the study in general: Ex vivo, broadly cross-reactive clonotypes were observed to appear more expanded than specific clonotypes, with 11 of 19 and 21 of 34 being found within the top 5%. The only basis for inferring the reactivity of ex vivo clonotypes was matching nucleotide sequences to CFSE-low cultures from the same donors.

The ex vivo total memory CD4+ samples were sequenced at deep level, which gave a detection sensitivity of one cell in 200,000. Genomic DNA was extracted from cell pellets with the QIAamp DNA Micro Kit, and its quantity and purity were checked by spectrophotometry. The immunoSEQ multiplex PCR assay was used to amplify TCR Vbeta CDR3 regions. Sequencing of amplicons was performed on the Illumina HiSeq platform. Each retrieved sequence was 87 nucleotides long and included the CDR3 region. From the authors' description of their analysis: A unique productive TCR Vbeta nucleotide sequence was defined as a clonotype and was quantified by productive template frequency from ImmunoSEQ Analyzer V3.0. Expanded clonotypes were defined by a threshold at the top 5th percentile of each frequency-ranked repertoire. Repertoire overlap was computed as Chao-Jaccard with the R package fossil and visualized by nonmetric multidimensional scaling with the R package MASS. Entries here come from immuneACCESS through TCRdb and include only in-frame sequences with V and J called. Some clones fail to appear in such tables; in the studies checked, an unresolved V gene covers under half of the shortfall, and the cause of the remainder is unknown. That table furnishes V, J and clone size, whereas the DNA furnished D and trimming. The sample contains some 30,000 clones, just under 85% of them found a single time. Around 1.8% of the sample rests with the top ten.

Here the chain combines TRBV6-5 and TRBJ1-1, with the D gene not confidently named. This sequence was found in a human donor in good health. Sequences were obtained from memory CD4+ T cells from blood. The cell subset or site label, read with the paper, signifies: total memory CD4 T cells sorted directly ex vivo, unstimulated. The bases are TGTGCCAGCAGTTTTATGGGGTTAGTGGGCACTGAAGCTTTCTTT. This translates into CASSFMGLVGTEAFF.